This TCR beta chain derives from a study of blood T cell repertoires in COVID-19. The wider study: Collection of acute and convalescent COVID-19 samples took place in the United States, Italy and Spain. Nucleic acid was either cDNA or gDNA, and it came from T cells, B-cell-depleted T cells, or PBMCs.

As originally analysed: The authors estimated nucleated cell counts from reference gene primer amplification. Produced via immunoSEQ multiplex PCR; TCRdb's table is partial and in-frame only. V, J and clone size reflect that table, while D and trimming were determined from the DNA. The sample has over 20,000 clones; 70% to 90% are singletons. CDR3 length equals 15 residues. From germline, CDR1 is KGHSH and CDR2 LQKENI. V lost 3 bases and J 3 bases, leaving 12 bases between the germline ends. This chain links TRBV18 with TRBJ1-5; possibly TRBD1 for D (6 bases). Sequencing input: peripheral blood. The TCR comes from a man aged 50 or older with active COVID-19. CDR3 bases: TGTGCCAGCTCACCGGGCAGGGGCTACAATCAGCCCCAGCATTTT. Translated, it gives CASSPGRGYNQPQHF.